The rows below give T cell receptor beta chains drawn from one sample of a study of T-cell reconstitution after alpha-beta-depleted transplantation in children. TCRdb called the PCR reads again in MiXCR, with one record for every CDR3 protein. The data hold roughly 300,000 distinct CDR3 sequences, with approximately 10% observed a single time. Sequences were derived from PBMCs from the stem cell graft donor, sampled from the stem cell graft. The receptors here all came from a human donor who donated a stem cell graft to a child with acute lymphoblastic leukemia. Each CDR3 is given with its conserved first and last residue. The D gene is left open where the match is weak. The size entry is marked missing in some rows and otherwise reads once, few, many or a size class.

J gene | clone size | D gene | V gene | CDR3 protein | CDR3 DNA
TRBJ2-7 | many | - | TRBV7-9 | CASSPPGGTYEQYF | TGTGCCAGCAGCCCCCCTGGTGGTACCTACGAGCAGTACTTC
TRBJ2-1 | - | - | TRBV9 | CASSVVLVDYNEQFF | TGTGCCAGCAGCGTAGTCCTAGTTGACTACAATGAGCAGTTCTTC
TRBJ2-7 | once | - | TRBV30 | CAWSVGTGEQYF | TGTGCCTGGAGTGTAGGTACCGGGGAGCAGTACTTC
TRBJ2-5 | - | - | TRBV7-8 | CASSPRRFRVGETQYF | TGTGCCAGCAGCCCACGGCGGTTCAGGGTCGGGGAGACCCAGTACTTC
TRBJ2-7 | few | TRBD2 | TRBV14 | CASSPNPSGSSLSYEQYF | TGTGCCAGCAGCCCAAACCCTAGCGGTTCTAGCCTCTCCTACGAGCAGTACTTC
TRBJ2-1 | - | TRBD2 | TRBV5-1 | CASSLEGSGTLGFF | TGCGCCAGCAGCTTGGAGGGTAGCGGGACCCTGGGGTTCTTC
TRBJ2-2 | - | - | TRBV11-3 | CASSFIRGTVTGELFF | TGTGCCAGCAGCTTTATCAGGGGAACGGTCACCGGGGAGCTGTTTTTT
TRBJ1-4 | few | - | TRBV7-9 | CASSLDRVGQSLFF | TGTGCCAGCAGCTTAGACAGGGTAGGCCAATCGCTGTTTTTT
TRBJ2-2 | many | - | TRBV6-4 | CASSETGRENTGELFF | TGTGCCAGCAGTGAAACGGGGCGGGAGAACACCGGGGAGCTGTTTTTT
TRBJ2-5 | - | - | TRBV28 | CASRWGWGTQETQYF | TGTGCCAGCCGGTGGGGATGGGGAACCCAAGAGACCCAGTACTTC
TRBJ2-5 | - | TRBD2 | TRBV6-2/TRBV6-3 | CASSSREYQETQYF | TGTGCCAGCAGTTCGCGGGAGTACCAAGAGACCCAGTACTTC
TRBJ2-3 | many | - | TRBV2 | CASKRLEGDTQYF | TGTGCCAGCAAGAGACTAGAGGGAGATACGCAGTATTTT
TRBJ2-3 | few | TRBD1 | TRBV5-1 | CASSQGQGVQDTQYF | TGCGCCAGCAGCCAGGGACAGGGTGTTCAAGATACGCAGTATTTT
TRBJ2-3 | few | - | TRBV7-9 | CASRAFTDGSTDTQYF | TGTGCCAGCCGAGCTTTCACCGACGGGAGCACAGATACGCAGTATTTT
TRBJ2-3 | few | TRBD2 | TRBV2 | CASSEGGLAITDTQYF | TGTGCCAGCAGTGAGGGTGGACTAGCCATCACAGATACGCAGTATTTT
TRBJ1-2 | few | - | TRBV5-1 | CASSLELGPGAYGYTF | TGCGCCAGCAGCTTGGAATTGGGACCTGGGGCCTATGGCTACACCTTC
TRBJ2-1 | - | TRBD1 | TRBV4-1 | CASNPLDRESNEQFF | TGCGCCAGCAACCCCCTCGACAGGGAATCGAATGAGCAGTTCTTC